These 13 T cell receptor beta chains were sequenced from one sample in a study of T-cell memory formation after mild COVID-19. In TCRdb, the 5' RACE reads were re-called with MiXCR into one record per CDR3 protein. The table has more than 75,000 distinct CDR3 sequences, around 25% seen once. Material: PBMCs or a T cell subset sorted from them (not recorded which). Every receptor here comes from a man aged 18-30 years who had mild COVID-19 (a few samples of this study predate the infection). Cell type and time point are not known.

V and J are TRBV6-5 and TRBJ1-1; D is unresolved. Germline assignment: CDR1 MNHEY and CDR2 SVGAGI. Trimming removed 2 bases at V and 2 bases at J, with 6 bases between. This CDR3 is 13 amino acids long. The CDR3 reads CASSYQGNTEAFF. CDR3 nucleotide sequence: TGTGCCAGCAGTTACCAAGGTAACACTGAAGCTTTCTTT.

This CDR3 reads CASSIQGGNTEAFF. The CDR3 DNA is TGTGCCAGTAGTATACAGGGCGGGAACACTGAAGCTTTCTTT. J is TRBJ1-1 and V is TRBV19, with D possibly TRBD1 on 5 matching bases. V lost 2 bases to trimming and J lost 1 base, with 8 bases between them. Germline-derived CDR1 and CDR2 are LNHDA and SQIVND (reference sequence). CDR3 length equals 14 residues.

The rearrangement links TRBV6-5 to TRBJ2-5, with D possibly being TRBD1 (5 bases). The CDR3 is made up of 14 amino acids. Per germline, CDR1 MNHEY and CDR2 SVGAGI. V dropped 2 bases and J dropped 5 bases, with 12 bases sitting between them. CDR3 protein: CASSYPGLGETQYF. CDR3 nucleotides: TGTGCCAGCAGTTACCCAGGGCTAGGGGAGACCCAGTACTTC.

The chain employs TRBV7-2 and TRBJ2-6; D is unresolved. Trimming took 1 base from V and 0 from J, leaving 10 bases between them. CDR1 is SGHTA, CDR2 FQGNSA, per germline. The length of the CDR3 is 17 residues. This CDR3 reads CASSLVGSSSGANVLTF. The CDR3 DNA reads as TGTGCCAGCAGCTTAGTGGGGTCGAGCTCTGGGGCCAACGTCCTGACTTTC.

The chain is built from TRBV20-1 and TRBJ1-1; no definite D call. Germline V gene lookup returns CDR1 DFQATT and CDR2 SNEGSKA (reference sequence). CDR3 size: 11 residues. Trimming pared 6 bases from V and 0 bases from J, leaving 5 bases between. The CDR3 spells CSATMNTEAFF. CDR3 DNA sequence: TGCAGTGCCACGATGAACACTGAAGCTTTCTTT.

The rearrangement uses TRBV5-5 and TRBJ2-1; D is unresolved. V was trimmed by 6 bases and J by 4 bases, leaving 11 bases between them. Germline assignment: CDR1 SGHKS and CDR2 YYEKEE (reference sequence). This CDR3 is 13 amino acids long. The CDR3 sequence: CASTYARYNEQFF. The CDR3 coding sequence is TGTGCCAGCACCTATGCCCGATACAATGAGCAGTTCTTC.

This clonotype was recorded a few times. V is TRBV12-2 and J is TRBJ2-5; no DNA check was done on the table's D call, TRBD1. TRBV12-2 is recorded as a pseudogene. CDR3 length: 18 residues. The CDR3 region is CASRSHLGAGTAQETQYF. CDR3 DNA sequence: TGTGCAAGTCGCTCCCACCTGGGAGCCGGGACAGCCCAAGAGACCCAGTACTTC.

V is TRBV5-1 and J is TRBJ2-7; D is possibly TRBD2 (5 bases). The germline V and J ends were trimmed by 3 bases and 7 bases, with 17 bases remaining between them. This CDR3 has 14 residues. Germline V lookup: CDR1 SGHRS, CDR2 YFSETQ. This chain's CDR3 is CASSSGLTWIEQYF. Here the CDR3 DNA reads TGCGCCAGCAGCTCGGGATTAACTTGGATAGAGCAGTACTTC.

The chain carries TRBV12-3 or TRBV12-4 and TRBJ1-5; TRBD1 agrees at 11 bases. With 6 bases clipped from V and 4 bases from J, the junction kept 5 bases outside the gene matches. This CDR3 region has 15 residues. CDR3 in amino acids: CASSLGQGANQPQHF. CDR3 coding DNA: TGTGCCAGCAGCCTAGGACAGGGGGCGAATCAGCCCCAGCATTTT.

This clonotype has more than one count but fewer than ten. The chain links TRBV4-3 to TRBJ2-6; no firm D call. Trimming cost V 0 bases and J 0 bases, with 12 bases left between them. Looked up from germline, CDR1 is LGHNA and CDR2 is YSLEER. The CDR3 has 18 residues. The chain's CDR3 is CASSQDRIIRSGANVLTF. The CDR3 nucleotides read TGCGCCAGCAGCCAAGATCGGATCATACGCTCTGGGGCCAACGTCCTGACTTTC.

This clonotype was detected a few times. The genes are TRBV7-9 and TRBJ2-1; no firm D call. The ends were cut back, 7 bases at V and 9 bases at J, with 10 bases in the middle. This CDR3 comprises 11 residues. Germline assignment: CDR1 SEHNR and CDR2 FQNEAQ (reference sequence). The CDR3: CASTYGVEQFF. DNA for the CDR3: TGTGCCAGCACCTATGGGGTTGAGCAGTTCTTC.

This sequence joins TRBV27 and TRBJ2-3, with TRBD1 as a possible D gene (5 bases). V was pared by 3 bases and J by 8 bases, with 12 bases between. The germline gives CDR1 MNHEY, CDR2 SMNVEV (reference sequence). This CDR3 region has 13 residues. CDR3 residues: CASSFQGLGTQYF. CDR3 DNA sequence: TGTGCCAGCAGTTTCCAGGGTTTAGGTACGCAGTATTTT.

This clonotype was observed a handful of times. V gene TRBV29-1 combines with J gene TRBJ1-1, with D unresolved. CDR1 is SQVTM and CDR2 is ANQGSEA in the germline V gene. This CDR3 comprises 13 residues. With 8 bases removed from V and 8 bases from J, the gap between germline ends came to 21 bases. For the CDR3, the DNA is TGCAGCACCCGGGGAGGGAGGGTCCCCGAAGCTTTCTTT. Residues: CSTRGGRVPEAFF.